This TCR beta chain appears in the sequencing data of a study of blood T cell repertoires in COVID-19. Study as a whole: The analysed material was cDNA or gDNA that came from T cells, B-cell-depleted T cells, or PBMCs.

Here immunoSEQ multiplex PCR was the method, and the copy in TCRdb shows in-frame clones only, minus some. The sample includes approximately 120,000 clones, roughly four fifths of them seen just once. The germline V gene encodes CDR1 SNHLY and CDR2 FYNNEI. Between the trimmed V and J ends, which lost 3 bases and 0 bases, there was a span of 12 bases. This CDR3 is built from 16 residues. The receptor was derived from a human donor in a cohort sampled during active COVID-19. V is TRBV2 and J is TRBJ2-1; D call uncertain. Material for sequencing was peripheral blood. The CDR3 DNA sequence: TGTGCCAGCAGTGATCGCTCCCTCAGCTCCTACAATGAGCAGTTCTTC. Translation: CASSDRSLSSYNEQFF.